The next 30 T cell receptor beta chains were all read from a single sample in a study of graft-versus-host responses after intestinal transplantation. Repertoires were generated with immunoSEQ multiplex PCR, while TCRdb's copy carries only in-frame clones and drops some. The table records about 70,000 clones, roughly 90% of them present only once. What these receptors recognize is not known. Here the sequenced sample was unstimulated CD8+ T cells sorted from spleen or lymph node cells, taken before transplant. The receptor source for this set is a human donor who was the organ donor for an intestinal transplant.

The chain is built from TRBV7-8 and TRBJ2-2; a possible D gene is TRBD2 (6 bases). Trimming left V 4 bases short and J 4 bases short, with 16 bases between. The germline V gene has CDR1 SGHVS and CDR2 FQNEAQ. This CDR3 spans 16 amino acids. As DNA, the CDR3 is TGTGCCAGCAGCTCCGACTATCGGGGGACCACCGGGGAGCTGTTTTTT. Amino acids: CASSSDYRGTTGELFF.

This chain connects TRBV19 to TRBJ1-2; a weak D match, TRBD1 (5 bases). V was pared by 5 bases and J by 4 bases, with 20 bases between. The germline V gene encodes CDR1 LNHDA and CDR2 SQIVND (reference sequence). The CDR3 loop spans 16 amino acids. The CDR3, as DNA: TGTGCCAGTAGTGCTCCGGGACGGGAGATAAGCTATGGCTACACCTTC. It specifies CASSAPGREISYGYTF.

The chain carries TRBV20-1 and TRBJ1-2; a possible D gene is TRBD1 (6 bases). Germline loops: CDR1 DFQATT, CDR2 SNEGSKA (reference sequence). Trimming cost V 7 bases and J 6 bases, with 9 bases left between them. CDR3 length equals 10 residues. CDR3 DNA sequence: TGCAGTGACAGGGTGAATGGCTACACCTTC. Its translation is CSDRVNGYTF.

The chain links TRBV6-5 to TRBJ1-1, with D perhaps matching TRBD1 (5 bases). Trimming shortened V by 2 bases and J by 0 bases, and 13 bases separated the two germline ends. The CDR3 runs 16 residues. Per germline, CDR1 MNHEY and CDR2 SVGAGI. The chain's CDR3 is CASSYTRQKMNTEAFF. The CDR3 coding sequence is TGTGCCAGCAGTTACACCCGACAGAAGATGAACACTGAAGCTTTCTTT.

The genes are TRBV30 and TRBJ2-7; D tentatively reads TRBD1 or TRBD2 (5 bases each). The length of the CDR3 is 13 residues. Germline CDR1 and CDR2: GTSNPN and SVGIG (reference sequence). Trimming cost V 2 bases and J 6 bases, with 14 bases left between them. The CDR3 nucleotides are TGTGCCTGGAGTCGGACGGATGGGGGCGAGCAGTACGTC. This gives the protein CAWSRTDGGEQYV.

The V call is TRBV19, the J call TRBJ1-2; D is ambiguous. The germline CDR1 and CDR2 sequences are LNHDA and SQIVND (reference sequence). The germline V and J ends were trimmed by 8 bases and 4 bases, with 23 bases remaining between them. CDR3 length: 16 residues. The CDR3: CASAHDETLPRYGYTF. CDR3 coding DNA: TGTGCCAGTGCCCACGACGAGACTCTACCTCGCTATGGCTACACCTTC.

This chain uses TRBV27 with TRBJ1-4, with a possible D match to TRBD1 (5 bases). The ends were cut back, 2 bases at V and 7 bases at J, with 11 bases in the middle. Germline CDR1 and CDR2: MNHEY and SMNVEV (reference sequence). The CDR3 length is 14 residues. The CDR3 spells CASSLRQGFEKLFF. For the CDR3, the DNA is TGTGCCAGCAGTTTACGGCAGGGTTTTGAAAAACTGTTTTTT.

Concerning this clone: A read error may account for a junction end that differs from germline. Here the CDR3 DNA reads TGTGCCAGCAGTTACTCGTCGACTAGCGGGGGGGAGAAGCTCTTC. It yields the protein CASSYSSTSGGEKLF. The chain couples TRBV6-5 to TRBJ2-1, with 14 bases that match TRBD2. The V gene's germline CDR1 is MNHEY and CDR2 SVGAGI. This CDR3 has 15 amino acids.

The V and J genes are TRBV4-1 and TRBJ1-6, with a weak D call TRBD1 (6 bases). This CDR3 spans 15 amino acids. V was cut by 3 bases and J by 7 bases, with 13 bases left in between. Germline V CDR1 and CDR2: MGHRA, YSYEKL. CDR3 region: CASSHSQGTNSPLHF. The DNA of the CDR3 is TGCGCCAGCAGCCATTCACAGGGTACGAATTCACCCCTCCACTTT.

This chain joins TRBV28 and TRBJ1-5, with D possibly TRBD1 on 6 matching bases. The CDR3 is 17 residues long. Trimming took off 7 bases at V and 0 bases at J, with 19 bases between the two ends. Germline CDR1 and CDR2: MDHEN and SYDVKM. DNA of the CDR3: TGTGCCAGCACCCTAGGTCAGGACAGCAATAGCAATCAGCCCCAGCATTTT. The encoded protein is CASTLGQDSNSNQPQHF.

This clone showed up just once. V and J are TRBV5-4 and TRBJ1-5, with D possibly being TRBD1 (6 bases). The V and J ends lost 4 bases and 1 base respectively, with 9 bases between them. CDR1 and CDR2 (germline): SGHNT, YYREEE (reference sequence). The CDR3 extends over 14 amino acids. CDR3 sequence: CASSRTGSNQPQHF. The DNA for the CDR3 is TGTGCCAGCAGCCGCACAGGGAGCAATCAGCCCCAGCATTTT. Together with reference TRBV5-4 and TRBJ1-5, the CDR3 gives the full variable domain: ETGVTQSPTHLIKTRGQQVTLRCSSQSGHNTVSWYQQALGQGPQFIFQYYREEENGRGNFPPRFSGLQFPNYSSELNVNALELDDSALYLCASSRTGSNQPQHFGDGTRLSIL.

This clone came up once. V gene TRBV10-3 combines with J gene TRBJ1-1; a possible D gene is TRBD1 (6 bases). This CDR3 is built from 12 residues. The V and J ends lost 10 bases and 1 base respectively, with 10 bases between them. Germline V CDR1 and CDR2: ENHRY, SYGVKD. This chain's CDR3 is CASRQENTEAFF. As DNA, the CDR3 is TGTGCCAGTCGACAGGAGAACACTGAAGCTTTCTTT.

The rearrangement joins TRBV29-1 to TRBJ2-2; perhaps TRBD2 as D (6 bases). The CDR3 totals 13 residues. Trimming shortened V by 4 bases and J by 6 bases, and 12 bases separated the two germline ends. Germline CDR1 and CDR2: SQVTM and ANQGSEA. The CDR3 reads CSVVARGAGELFF. CDR3 nucleotides: TGCAGCGTTGTAGCCCGCGGGGCCGGGGAGCTGTTTTTT.

The V gene is TRBV21-1, the J gene TRBJ2-4; TRBD1, as called in the table, went unchecked against the DNA. TRBV21-1 counts as a pseudogene. This CDR3 is 19 amino acids long. CDR3 amino acids: CASSKGRDRGRDPKNIQYF. The CDR3 DNA follows: TGTGCCAGCAGCAAAGGACGGGACAGGGGCCGAGATCCCAAAAACATTCAGTACTTC.

The chain joins TRBV4-2 to TRBJ2-1; D unclear. From germline, CDR1 is LGHNA and CDR2 YNFKEQ. The CDR3 totals 14 residues. Trimming stripped 4 bases from V and 0 bases from J, with 7 bases between. The CDR3 DNA reads as TGTGCCAGCAGCCCCTACCCCTCCTACAATGAGCAGTTCTTC. This encodes CASSPYPSYNEQFF.

The chain has TRBV5-1 and TRBJ2-5; 8 nucleotides match TRBD1. V shed 0 bases and J 5 bases; nucleotides not matched to a gene: 6. This CDR3 contains 15 residues. The V gene's germline CDR1 is SGHRS and CDR2 YFSETQ. The CDR3 protein is CASSLGAGGRETQYF. CDR3 DNA sequence: TGCGCCAGCAGCTTGGGGGCAGGGGGCAGGGAGACCCAGTACTTC.

The chain links TRBV7-9 to TRBJ1-1; TRBD1 agrees at 9 bases. V lost 4 bases and J lost 5; bases outside the gene matches: 8. The CDR3 is 15 residues long. Germline V gene data show CDR1 as SEHNR and CDR2 as FQNEAQ (reference sequence). CDR3 sequence reads: CASSSGTGSLTEAFF. In nucleotides, the CDR3 is TGTGCCAGCAGCTCGGGGACAGGGTCTTTGACTGAAGCTTTCTTT. Full variable domain (missing parts from reference TRBV7-9 and TRBJ1-1): DTGVSQNPRHKITKRGQNVTFRCDPISEHNRLYWYRQTLGQGPEFLTYFQNEAQLEKSRLLSDRFSAERPKGSFSTLEIQRTEQGDSAMYLCASSSGTGSLTEAFFGQGTRLTVV.

This clone was counted a single time. The chain recombines TRBV11-3 with TRBJ1-2; possibly TRBD1 for D (5 bases). The CDR3 extends over 11 amino acids. V lost 7 bases and J 2 bases, leaving 5 bases between the germline ends. Germline CDR1 is SGHNT and CDR2 is YENEEA. The CDR3 reads CASKGNYGYTF. The DNA of the CDR3 is TGTGCCAGCAAGGGGAACTATGGCTACACCTTC.

This clone was seen once. The chain is built from TRBV6-6 and TRBJ2-1; D possibly corresponds to TRBD1 (5 bases). V lost 5 bases, J lost 5 bases, and 16 bases lay in between. The germline V gene has CDR1 MNHNY and CDR2 SVGAGI (reference sequence). This CDR3 region has 15 residues. The CDR3 loop reads CASSPPQRGNNEQFF. The CDR3 DNA is TGTGCCAGCAGTCCCCCCCAAAGGGGAAACAATGAGCAGTTCTTC.

The rearrangement uses TRBV27 and TRBJ2-3; TRBD2 matches 9 bases. Germline V CDR1 and CDR2: MNHEY, SMNVEV (reference sequence). The CDR3 is made up of 17 amino acids. The V and J ends lost 6 bases and 1 base, in that order; junction bases with no gene match: 11. The CDR3 DNA reads TGTGCCAGCAGCCTAAAGGCCGAGCGGGGGGGCACAGATACGCAGTATTTT. Amino acids: CASSLKAERGGTDTQYF.

The chain links TRBV28 to TRBJ1-1; 7 bases are a match to TRBD1. Germline V gene sequence: CDR1 MDHEN, CDR2 SYDVKM. The CDR3 spans 16 residues. V lost 5 bases and J lost 3; bases outside the gene matches: 12. CDR3: CASSAPTGTIDTEAFF. CDR3 DNA sequence: TGTGCCAGCAGTGCTCCGACAGGGACCATCGACACTGAAGCTTTCTTT.

This clone was detected only once. The chain employs TRBV7-9 and TRBJ2-3; 8 bases fit TRBD2. This CDR3 spans 17 amino acids. Losses at the gene ends were 1 base for V and 6 bases for J; bases not matched to a gene: 12. Germline loops: CDR1 SEHNR, CDR2 FQNEAQ (reference sequence). In DNA form, the CDR3 reads TGTGCCAGCAGCTTAGTCCGGGGGGGCCCCAGATTGGATACGCAGTATTTT. It encodes CASSLVRGGPRLDTQYF.

The chain uses TRBV2 and TRBJ2-1; unclear D gene. Deletions cut 2 bases from V and 8 bases from J, with 7 bases between. This CDR3 has 12 amino acids. The germline V gene has CDR1 SNHLY and CDR2 FYNNEI. The CDR3 region is CASSEQWHEQFF. CDR3 DNA sequence: TGTGCCAGCAGTGAACAGTGGCATGAGCAGTTCTTC.

The chain uses TRBV27 and TRBJ1-4; weak D call: TRBD1 (5 bases). CDR1 MNHEY and CDR2 SMNVEV come from the germline V gene (reference sequence). The CDR3 totals 16 residues. V gave up 4 bases and J gave up 6 bases, with 18 bases separating them. The CDR3 protein is CASSSLGWGPDEKLFF. CDR3 in DNA: TGTGCCAGCAGTTCCCTAGGCTGGGGCCCTGATGAAAAACTGTTTTTT.

The rearrangement joins TRBV21-1 to TRBJ2-7; the D call in the table, TRBD1, was not verified against the DNA. TRBV21-1 corresponds to a pseudogene. The CDR3 has 16 residues. The CDR3 reads CASSKSTGLYFYEQYV. DNA for the CDR3: TGTGCCAGCAGCAAATCGACAGGACTCTACTTCTACGAGCAGTACGTC.

The gene calls are TRBV28 and TRBJ1-2, with D perhaps matching TRBD1 (5 bases). The CDR3 runs to 18 residues. Germline CDR1 reads MDHEN; CDR2 reads SYDVKM. V dropped 3 bases and J dropped 8 bases, with 28 bases sitting between them. The CDR3: CASSFTSSQPSAGVGYTF. The CDR3 nucleotides are TGTGCCAGCAGTTTTACCTCCTCCCAGCCTAGTGCGGGGGTGGGCTACACCTTC.

The chain combines TRBV2 with TRBJ2-1, with D maybe TRBD1 (5 bases). The CDR3 has 14 residues. From germline, CDR1 is SNHLY and CDR2 FYNNEI. The V end lost 8 bases, the J end lost 4 bases, and 15 bases lay between the germline ends. The CDR3 loop is CASASTYRYNEQFF. The CDR3 region has the DNA TGTGCCAGCGCAAGCACATACAGGTACAATGAGCAGTTCTTC. Combining the CDR3 with reference TRBV2 and TRBJ2-1 gives the whole variable domain EPEVTQTPSHQVTQMGQEVILRCVPISNHLYFYWYRQILGQKVEFLVSFYNNEISEKSEIFDDQFSVERPDGSNFTLKIRSTKLEDSAMYFCASASTYRYNEQFFGPGTRLTVL.

The genes are TRBV4-1 and TRBJ1-2; tentative D call: TRBD1 (6 bases). There are 16 residues in the CDR3. Germline V gives CDR1 MGHRA, CDR2 YSYEKL. V dropped 0 bases and J dropped 4 bases, with 15 bases sitting between them. The CDR3 region is CASSQERATGPYGYTF. The CDR3 DNA reads as TGCGCCAGCAGCCAAGAGAGGGCTACAGGGCCCTATGGCTACACCTTC.

This clone is a singleton in its sample. J is TRBJ2-1 and V is TRBV6-4; 7 bases agree with TRBD2. CDR3 length equals 12 residues. The ends lost 10 bases at V and 5 bases at J; junction bases unmatched: 5. Germline lookup yields CDR1 MRHNA and CDR2 SNTAGT. Here the CDR3 reads CATSSGNNEQFF. The CDR3 nucleotides read TGTGCCACCTCTAGCGGAAACAATGAGCAGTTCTTC.

V gene TRBV6-9 combines with J gene TRBJ2-2; D uncertain. V lost 7 bases and J lost 5, with 5 bases in between. This CDR3 region has 11 residues. CDR1 is MNHGY and CDR2 is SVAAGI in the germline V gene. Here the CDR3 DNA reads TGTGCCAGCACTAATACCGGGGAGCTGTTTTTT. It yields the protein CASTNTGELFF.